These T cell receptor beta chains were read from a single sample in a study of T cell responses to AZD1222 COVID-19 vaccine. Assay used: immunoSEQ multiplex PCR; TCRdb lists only in-frame clones, some missing. Of under 200,000 clones in the sample, roughly 85% were seen once. The material was peripheral blood, obtained 28 days after the second AZD1222 dose. The receptors derive from an adult who received the AZD1222 COVID-19 vaccine. Each CDR3 is given with its conserved first and last residue. A D gene is named only where the DNA matches it firmly. Expanded clones get a size class; other rows say once, few or many, or leave the size out.

NA TRBJ2-6 NA TRBV9 TGTGCCAGCAGCGTAGTGGCCGGTAACAACGTCCTGACTTTC CASSVVAGNNVLTF
NA TRBJ1-1 NA TRBV3-1/TRBV3-2 TGTGCCAGCAGCCAAGGACCCACTAGGGTCACTGAAGCTTTCTTT CASSQGPTRVTEAFF
NA TRBJ1-4 NA TRBV7-6 TGTGCCAGCAGCGCACGATTCTTGGGGTCCGAAAAACTGTTTTTT CASSARFLGSEKLFF
NA TRBJ2-7 TRBD2 TRBV6-5 TGTGCCAGCACGGCGGGGGGCTACGAGCAGTACTTC CASTAGGYEQYF
NA TRBJ2-5 NA TRBV7-8 TGTGCCAGCAGCCTGTCATGGCTCGAGACCCAGTACTTC CASSLSWLETQYF
NA TRBJ1-2 NA TRBV11-2 TGTGCCAGCAGCCCCTGGGGCCAGACCTATGGCTACACCTTC CASSPWGQTYGYTF
NA TRBJ1-5 NA TRBV6-5 TGTGCCGCCTCCGGGGATAGCAATCAGCCCCAGCATTTT CAASGDSNQPQHF
NA TRBJ2-3 NA TRBV5-1 TGCGCCAGCAGCTTGGGGGCTAGCGATGCAGATACGCAGTATTTT CASSLGASDADTQYF
NA TRBJ2-1 NA TRBV7-9 TGTGCCAGCAGCACCACGGAGGACTACAATGAGCAGTTCTTC CASSTTEDYNEQFF
few TRBJ1-2 TRBD1 TRBV27 TGTGCCAGCAGTTTAATAGGGGGCTCTCGCTATGGCTACACCTTC CASSLIGGSRYGYTF
NA TRBJ2-3 NA TRBV9 TGTGCCAGCAGCGTGGAGGATACGCAGTATTTT CASSVEDTQYF
NA TRBJ2-1 TRBD2 TRBV14 TGTGCCAGCAGACAAGTAGGGCTAGCGGGGCCCCTTACCTACAATGAGCAGTTCTTC CASRQVGLAGPLTYNEQFF
NA TRBJ1-2 NA TRBV9 TGTGCCAGCAGCGTTGGGTCCCCACCCAACTATGGCTACACCTTC CASSVGSPPNYGYTF
NA TRBJ1-4 NA TRBV3-1/TRBV3-2 TGTGCCAGCAGCCAAGATCCCAGAAGGGGTGAAAAACTGTTTTTT CASSQDPRRGEKLFF
once TRBJ1-4 NA TRBV5-1 TGCGCCAGCAGCCGGAGTAACAGGAGAGAGGAAAAACTGTTTTTT CASSRSNRREEKLFF
once TRBJ2-3 NA TRBV10-3 TGTGCCATCAGTGAGGGGGGGTCTAGCACAGATACGCAGTATTTT CAISEGGSSTDTQYF
NA TRBJ2-2 TRBD2 TRBV9 TGTGCCAGCAGCGTAGTAGCGGGGGTAAAGGCCGGGGAGCTGTTTTTT CASSVVAGVKAGELFF
NA TRBJ1-2 NA TRBV30 TGTGCCTGGAGTGGACCTATCCGGGGGAGAGCTACTGGCTATGGCTACACCTTC CAWSGPIRGRATGYGYTF
NA TRBJ2-7 NA TRBV5-1 TGCGCCAGCAGCTTGCTGGGGGCCCCCTACGAGCAGTACTTC CASSLLGAPYEQYF
NA TRBJ2-6 NA TRBV4-1 TGCGCCAGCAGCCTGATCGCCAGATGGTCTGGGGCCAACGTCCTGACTTTC CASSLIARWSGANVLTF
NA TRBJ1-3 NA TRBV7-9 TGTGCCAGCAGCTTAGGGGCAGCCGCAAACACCATATATTTT CASSLGAAANTIYF
NA TRBJ2-7 TRBD1 TRBV10-2 TGCGCCAGCACCGGGACAGGGAAATACGAGCAGTACTTC CASTGTGKYEQYF
NA TRBJ2-1 TRBD2 TRBV18 TGTGCCAGCTCACCTTTAGCGGGTACCTACAATGAGCAGTTCTTC CASSPLAGTYNEQFF
NA TRBJ1-1 NA TRBV10-1 TGCGCCAGTAGCTCAGACCTAAAAGTCGGAGCTTTCTTT CASSSDLKVGAFF
NA TRBJ2-3 NA TRBV5-1 TGCGCCAGCACCCAGGGGAGCACAGATACGCAGTATTTT CASTQGSTDTQYF
NA TRBJ2-1 TRBD2 TRBV2 TGTGCCAGCAGTCGCGAGCGGGGGAACTACAATGAGCAGTTCTTC CASSRERGNYNEQFF
NA TRBJ1-2 NA TRBV7-2 TGTGCCAGCAGCTTAGCGGGGGGTAACTATGGCTACACCTTC CASSLAGGNYGYTF
NA TRBJ2-3 TRBD2 TRBV4-2 TGTGCCAGCAGCCAAGAGCCTAGCGGGTTTAGCACAGATACGCAGTATTTT CASSQEPSGFSTDTQYF